This is a list of T cell receptor beta chains from one sample in a study of T cell responses to AZD1222 COVID-19 vaccine. TCRdb keeps only in-frame clones here, not all; method: immunoSEQ multiplex PCR. The sample has about 170,000 clones, 90% seen once. Sequences were derived from peripheral blood, sampled on day 0 of AZD1222 vaccination. The receptors originated from an adult in good health. The conserved cysteine and the conserved F or W are not part of the CDR3 here. The order of the fields is V gene, J gene, CDR3 protein.

TRBV15	TRBJ2-7	ATSRARGASYEQY
TRBV13	TRBJ1-3	ASSLGLTGSGNTIY
TRBV6-2/TRBV6-3	TRBJ1-2	ASSDTGNYGYT
TRBV18	TRBJ1-2	ASSQQQRGYT
TRBV7-2	TRBJ2-1	ASSLAAGGPGEQF
TRBV12-5	TRBJ2-1	ASGAGGLGNEQF
TRBV5-1	TRBJ2-1	ASSSLGGGSYNEQF
TRBV4-2	TRBJ2-7	ASSQGEAAESYEQY
TRBV27	TRBJ2-2	ASSLIRGANTGELF
TRBV29-1	TRBJ2-5	SVPGGGGQETQY
TRBV3-1/TRBV3-2	TRBJ1-5	ASSQGRVSNQPQH
TRBV7-2	TRBJ1-1	ASTPGPLNTEAF
TRBV19	TRBJ1-1	ASRTVFEAF
TRBV4-2	TRBJ1-5	ASSQAAGGQPQH
TRBV27	TRBJ2-7	ASSLWTGSTYEQY
TRBV7-9	TRBJ2-5	ASSLRAGRGGQETQY
TRBV7-2	TRBJ1-1	ASSRTGGTEAF